The clone carrying this TCR beta chain was seen once. The data belong to a study of blood T cell repertoires in COVID-19. CDR3 size: 15 residues. Germline trimming cut 3 bases from V and 5 bases from J; bases unmatched to any gene: 4. Germline CDR1 MNHEY, CDR2 SVGAGI. Method: immunoSEQ multiplex PCR; TCRdb's copy keeps in-frame clones and lacks some. The table includes some 230,000 clones, roughly 84% detected once. The chain links TRBV6-5 to TRBJ1-2; 12 nucleotides agree with TRBD1. The sequencing sample was made of peripheral blood. The TCR was taken from a man in his forties with acute or convalescent COVID-19. The CDR3 nucleotides read TGTGCCAGCAGTTATCGGGACAGGGGGCTTTATGGCTACACCTTC. Amino acid sequence: CASSYRDRGLYGYTF.